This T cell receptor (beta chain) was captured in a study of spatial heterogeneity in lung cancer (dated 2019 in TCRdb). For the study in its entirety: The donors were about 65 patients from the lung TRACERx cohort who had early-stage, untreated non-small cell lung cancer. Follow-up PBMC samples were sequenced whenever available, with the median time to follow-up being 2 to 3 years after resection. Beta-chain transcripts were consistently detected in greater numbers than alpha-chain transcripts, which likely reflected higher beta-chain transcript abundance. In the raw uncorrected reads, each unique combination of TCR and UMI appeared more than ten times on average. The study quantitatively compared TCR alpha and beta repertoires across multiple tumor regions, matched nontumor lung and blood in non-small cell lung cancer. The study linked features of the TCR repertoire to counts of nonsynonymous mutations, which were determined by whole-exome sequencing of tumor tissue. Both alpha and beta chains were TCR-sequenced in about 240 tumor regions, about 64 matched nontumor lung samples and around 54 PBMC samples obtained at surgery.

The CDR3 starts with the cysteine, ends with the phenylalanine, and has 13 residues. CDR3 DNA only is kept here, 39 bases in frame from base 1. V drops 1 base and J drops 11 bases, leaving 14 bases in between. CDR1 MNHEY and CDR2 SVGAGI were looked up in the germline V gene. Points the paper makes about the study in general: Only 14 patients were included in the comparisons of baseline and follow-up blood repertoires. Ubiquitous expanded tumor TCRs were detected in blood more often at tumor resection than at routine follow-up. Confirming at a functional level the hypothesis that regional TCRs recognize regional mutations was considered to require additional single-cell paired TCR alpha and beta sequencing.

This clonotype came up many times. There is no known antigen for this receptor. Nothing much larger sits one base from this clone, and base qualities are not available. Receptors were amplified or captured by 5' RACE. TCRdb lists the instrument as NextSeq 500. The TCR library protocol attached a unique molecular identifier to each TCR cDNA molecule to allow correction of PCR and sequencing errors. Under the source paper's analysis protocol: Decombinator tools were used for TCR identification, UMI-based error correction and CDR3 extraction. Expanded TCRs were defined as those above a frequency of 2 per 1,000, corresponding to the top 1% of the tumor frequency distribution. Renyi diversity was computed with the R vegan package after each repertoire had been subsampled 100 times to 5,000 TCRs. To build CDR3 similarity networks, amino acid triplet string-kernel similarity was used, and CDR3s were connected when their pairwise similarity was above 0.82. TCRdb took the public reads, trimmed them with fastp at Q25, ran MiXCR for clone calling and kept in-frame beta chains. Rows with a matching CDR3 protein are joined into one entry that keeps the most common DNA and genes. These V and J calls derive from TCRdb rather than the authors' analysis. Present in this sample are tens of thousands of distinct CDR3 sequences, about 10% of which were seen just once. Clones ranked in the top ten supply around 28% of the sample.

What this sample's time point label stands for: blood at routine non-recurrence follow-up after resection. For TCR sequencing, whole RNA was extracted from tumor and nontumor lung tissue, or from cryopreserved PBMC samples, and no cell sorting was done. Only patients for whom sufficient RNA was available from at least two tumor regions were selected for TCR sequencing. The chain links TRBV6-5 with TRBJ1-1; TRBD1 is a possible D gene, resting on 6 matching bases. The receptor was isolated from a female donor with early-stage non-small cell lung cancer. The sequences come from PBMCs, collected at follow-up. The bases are TGTGCCAGCAGTTACTTGGGGGGCGCATCGGCTTTCTTT. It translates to CASSYLGGASAFF.